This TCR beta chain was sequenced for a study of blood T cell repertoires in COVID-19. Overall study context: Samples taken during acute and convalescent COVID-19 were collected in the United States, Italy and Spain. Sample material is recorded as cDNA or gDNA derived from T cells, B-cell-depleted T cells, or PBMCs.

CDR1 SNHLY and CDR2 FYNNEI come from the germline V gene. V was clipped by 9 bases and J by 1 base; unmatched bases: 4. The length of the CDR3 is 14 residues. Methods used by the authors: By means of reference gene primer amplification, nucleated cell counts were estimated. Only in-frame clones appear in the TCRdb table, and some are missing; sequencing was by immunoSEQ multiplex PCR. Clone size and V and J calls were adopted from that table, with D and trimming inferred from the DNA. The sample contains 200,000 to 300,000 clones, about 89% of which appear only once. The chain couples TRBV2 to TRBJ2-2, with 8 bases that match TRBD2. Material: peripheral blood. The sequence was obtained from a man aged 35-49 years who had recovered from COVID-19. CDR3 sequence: CARERGWNTGELFF. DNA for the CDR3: TGTGCCAGGGAGCGGGGGTGGAACACCGGGGAGCTGTTTTTT.